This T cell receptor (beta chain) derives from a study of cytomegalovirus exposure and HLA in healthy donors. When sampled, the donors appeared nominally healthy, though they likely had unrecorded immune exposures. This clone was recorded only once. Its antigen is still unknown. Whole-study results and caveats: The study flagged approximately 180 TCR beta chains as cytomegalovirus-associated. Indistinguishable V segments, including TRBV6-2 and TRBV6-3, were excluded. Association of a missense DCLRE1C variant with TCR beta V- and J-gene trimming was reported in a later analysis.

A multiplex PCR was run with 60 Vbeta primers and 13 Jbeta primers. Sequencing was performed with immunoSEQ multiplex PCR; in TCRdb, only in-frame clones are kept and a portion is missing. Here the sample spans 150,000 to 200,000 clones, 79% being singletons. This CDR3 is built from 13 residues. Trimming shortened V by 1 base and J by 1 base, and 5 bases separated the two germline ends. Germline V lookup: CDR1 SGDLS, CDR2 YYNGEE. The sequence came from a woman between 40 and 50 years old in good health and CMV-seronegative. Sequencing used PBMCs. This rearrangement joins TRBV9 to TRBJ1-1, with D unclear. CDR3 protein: CASSVNGNTEAFF. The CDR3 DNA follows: TGTGCCAGCAGCGTAAACGGGAACACTGAAGCTTTCTTT.